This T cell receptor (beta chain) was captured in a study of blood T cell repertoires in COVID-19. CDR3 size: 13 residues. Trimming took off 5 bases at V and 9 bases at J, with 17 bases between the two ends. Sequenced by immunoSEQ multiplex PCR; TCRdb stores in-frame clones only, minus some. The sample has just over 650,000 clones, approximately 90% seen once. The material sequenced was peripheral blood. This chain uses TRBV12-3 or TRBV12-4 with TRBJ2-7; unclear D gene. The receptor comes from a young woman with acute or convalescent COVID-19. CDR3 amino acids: CASSASTGLGQYF. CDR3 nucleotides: TGTGCCAGCAGTGCCTCTACGGGTTTGGGGCAGTACTTC.